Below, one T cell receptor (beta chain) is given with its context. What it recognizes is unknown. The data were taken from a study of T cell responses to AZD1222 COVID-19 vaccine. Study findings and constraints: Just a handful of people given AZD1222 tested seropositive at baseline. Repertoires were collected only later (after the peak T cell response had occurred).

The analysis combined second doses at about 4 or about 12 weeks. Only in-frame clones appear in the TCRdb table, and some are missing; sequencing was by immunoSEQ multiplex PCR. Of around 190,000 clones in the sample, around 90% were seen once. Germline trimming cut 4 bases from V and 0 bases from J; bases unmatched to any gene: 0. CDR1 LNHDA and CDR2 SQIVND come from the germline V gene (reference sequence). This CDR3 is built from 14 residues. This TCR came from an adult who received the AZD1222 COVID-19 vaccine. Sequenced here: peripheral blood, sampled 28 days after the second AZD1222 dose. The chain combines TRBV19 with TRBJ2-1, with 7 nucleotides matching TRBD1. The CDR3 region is CASSTGGSYNEQFF. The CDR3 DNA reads TGTGCCAGTAGTACAGGGGGCTCCTACAATGAGCAGTTCTTC. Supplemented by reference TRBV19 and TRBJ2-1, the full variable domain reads DGGITQSPKYLFRKEGQNVTLSCEQNLNHDAMYWYRQDPGQGLRLIYYSQIVNDFQKGDIAEGYSVSREKKESFPLTVTSAQKNPTAFYLCASSTGGSYNEQFFGPGTRLTVL.